This TCR beta chain was retrieved from a study of blood T cell repertoires in COVID-19 (dated by TCRdb to 2020 to 2021). Some background on the complete study: Collaborator samples came from the United States, Italy and Spain and covered acute and convalescent phases of COVID-19. The prospective study material was composed of cDNA or gDNA derived from T cells, B-cell-depleted T cells, or PBMCs. The dataset comprised deeply sampled blood TCRbeta repertoires from subjects exposed to, actively infected with, or recovered from COVID-19. The repertoires were released in a freely available public database intended as a resource for research on the immune response to SARS-CoV-2. Samples came from the ongoing ImmuneRACE study (first 160 participants) plus 1,254 subjects from 6 global collaborators. The sample metadata nearly always contained a de-identified subject ID, COVID-19 status, age in years and sex. Where HLA class I and class II types were available, the types were taken from metadata supplied by the sample provider, not from assay-based typing.

Participants in the prospective study were enrolled through a virtual design, were aged roughly 18 to 100 years, and lived in about two dozen United States geographic areas. In the prospective study, cohorts were assigned on the basis of participant-reported clinical history obtained from a screening survey and a study questionnaire. Recovered participants in ImmuneRACE Cohort 3 were defined by two consecutive negative NP/OP PCR tests, clearance by a healthcare professional, or resolution of symptoms. In the prospective study, whole blood, serum and a nasopharyngeal or oropharyngeal swab were collected from each participant by mobile phlebotomists. Prospective study participants could optionally give additional blood draws and questionnaires over an approximately two-month period. Prospective study blood samples were shipped either frozen or at room temperature before DNA extraction. Clipping removes 5 bases from V and 10 bases from J, with 10 as the unmatched junction base count. The CDR3 sequence holds 15 residues, the cysteine and phenylalanine included. Of all the DNA, just the CDR3 is kept, 45 bases in frame from base 1. In the germline V gene, CDR1 corresponds to SGHTA and CDR2 to FQGTGA.

With respect to this clone: Its binding antigen is unknown. Per-base qualities were not stored, and no clone one base away is much larger.

TCRbeta CDR3 regions were amplified from genomic DNA using the immunoSEQ Assay, a bias-controlled multiplex PCR. Regarding the original processing steps: The number of nucleated cells in each sample was estimated by amplification of reference gene primers within the assay. To quantify the absolute abundance of each unique TCRbeta CDR3 rearrangement, sequence reads were collapsed and filtered. For each sample, productive Simpson clonality was calculated as the square root of Simpson's diversity index across productive rearrangements. TCRdb retrieved this table from immuneACCESS and kept in-frame rearrangements only. Not all clones are present; in checked studies, unresolved V genes account for under half, and no reason is known for the remainder. Clone size and V and J calls were adopted from that table, with D and trimming inferred from the DNA. The table for this sample lists around 250,000 clones; around nine tenths of them were counted only once. Of the sample, approximately 1.7% is held by the ten largest clones.

Broader findings and caveats from the paper: How much clinical and demographic metadata was included differed by source and by participant, and the metadata was provided uncurated.

Sequenced sample: PBMCs or T cells enriched from blood (not recorded which). The rearranged segments are TRBV7-3 and TRBJ2-1; the central 11 bases match TRBD2. The TCR originated in a woman aged 45-60 years who had recovered from COVID-19. The CDR3 region: CASSRGLADSYEQFF. In nucleotide form, the sequence is TGTGCCAGCAGCAGGGGACTAGCGGACTCATACGAGCAGTTCTTC. Here the CDR3 is joined to the reference TRBV7-3 and TRBJ2-1 genes, and the full variable domain is: GAGVSQTPSNKVTEKGKYVELRCDPISGHTALYWYRQSLGQGPEFLIYFQGTGAADDSGLPNDRFFAVRPEGSVSTLKIQRTERGDSAVYLCASSRGLADSYEQFFGPGTRLTVL.